Below, 27 T cell receptor beta chains from the same sample are listed, as sequenced in a study of shared clonotypes between healthy human individuals. Only in-frame clones appear in the TCRdb table, and some are missing; sequencing was by immunoSEQ multiplex PCR. The profile covers approximately 720,000 clones, with approximately 75% appearing a single time and about 1.7% taken by the ten largest. The sequenced sample consisted of memory CD4+ T cells sorted from blood. Subset specified: CD45RA-negative fraction. These TCRs come from a woman aged 30 to 39 in good health.

This clone was seen more than once but under ten times. The chain carries TRBV23-1 and TRBJ2-2; D might be TRBD2 (5 bases). TRBV23-1 is an open reading frame whose function is uncertain. CDR3 size: 16 residues. Trimming shortened V by 3 bases and J by 2 bases, and 13 bases separated the two germline ends. CDR3 in DNA: TGCGCCAGCAGTCATCGGGAAGGACCTAACACCGGGGAGCTGTTTTTT. This sequence encodes CASSHREGPNTGELFF.

This clone came up a few times. The V and J genes are TRBV7-9 and TRBJ2-1; D gene ambiguous. V shed 0 bases and J shed 5 bases, with 5 bases lying between them. In germline, CDR1 is SEHNR, CDR2 FQNEAQ (reference sequence). CDR3 length: 13 amino acids. CDR3 amino acids: CASSLAWDNEQFF. In nucleotides, the CDR3 is TGTGCCAGCAGCTTAGCGTGGGACAATGAGCAGTTCTTC. Supplemented by reference TRBV7-9 and TRBJ2-1, the full variable domain reads DTGVSQNPRHKITKRGQNVTFRCDPISEHNRLYWYRQTLGQGPEFLTYFQNEAQLEKSRLLSDRFSAERPKGSFSTLEIQRTEQGDSAMYLCASSLAWDNEQFFGPGTRLTVL.

The gene calls are TRBV5-1 and TRBJ2-2; D unresolved. This CDR3 has 15 amino acids. The germline V gene encodes CDR1 SGHRS and CDR2 YFSETQ. V was pared by 0 bases and J by 6 bases, with 12 bases between. The DNA for the CDR3 is TGCGCCAGCAGCTTGGATCGGGCTAGTGCCGGGGAGCTGTTTTTT. Its translation: CASSLDRASAGELFF.

J is TRBJ2-3 and V is TRBV13; no firm D call. Trimming took off 2 bases at V and 0 bases at J, with 6 bases between the two ends. Per the germline V gene, CDR1 is PRHDT and CDR2 is FYEKMQ (reference sequence). This CDR3 spans 14 amino acids. The CDR3, as DNA: TGTGCCAGCAGCTTACAACAAAGCACAGATACGCAGTATTTT. Translation: CASSLQQSTDTQYF.

Ten or more counts support this clone. The chain uses TRBV5-1 and TRBJ2-1; the match to TRBD1 covers 7 bases. Germline CDR1 and CDR2: SGHRS and YFSETQ. This CDR3 has 15 amino acids. J lost 0 bases, V lost 3 bases, and 3 bases had no gene match. The CDR3 spells CASSSQGSSYNEQFF. The CDR3, as DNA: TGCGCCAGCAGCTCACAGGGGAGCTCCTACAATGAGCAGTTCTTC.

This clone was counted only a few times. Different DNA sequences within this sample yield the same CDR3. This chain links TRBV28 with TRBJ2-7, with D perhaps matching TRBD2 (6 bases). Germline V CDR1 and CDR2: MDHEN, SYDVKM. Trimming cost V 6 bases and J 4 bases, with 13 bases left between them. This CDR3 is built from 13 residues. As DNA, the CDR3 is TGTGCCAGCAGCCCCGCCCGGGGGTACGAGCAGTACTTC. Translating gives CASSPARGYEQYF.

The chain links TRBV6-6 to TRBJ1-1, with TRBD1 as a possible D gene (6 bases). This CDR3 spans 13 amino acids. V was clipped by 4 bases and J by 2 bases, with 8 bases between them. Germline lookup yields CDR1 MNHNY and CDR2 SVGAGI (reference sequence). CDR3 protein: CASSLQGNTEAFF. Here the CDR3 DNA reads TGTGCCAGCAGTTTACAGGGCAACACTGAAGCTTTCTTT.

This rearrangement joins TRBV25-1 to TRBJ1-1; D might be TRBD1 (6 bases). The ends were cut back, 3 bases at V and 7 bases at J, with 15 bases in the middle. The CDR3 has 14 amino acids. Germline values: CDR1 MGHDK, CDR2 SYGVNS. This chain's CDR3 is CASSDTGGLVEAFF. The DNA of the CDR3 is TGTGCCAGCAGTGATACCGGGGGGCTGGTTGAAGCTTTCTTT.

The chain links TRBV30 to TRBJ1-5; the D gene is possibly TRBD1 (5 bases). Germline CDR1 and CDR2: GTSNPN and SVGIG (reference sequence). The CDR3 has 16 amino acids. V was cut by 1 base and J by 7 bases, with 20 bases left in between. CDR3 protein: CAWSGSWGKVRQPQHF. CDR3 bases: TGTGCCTGGAGTGGTTCTTGGGGGAAGGTTAGGCAGCCCCAGCATTTT.

The V gene is TRBV25-1, the J gene TRBJ1-2; D is perhaps TRBD1 (6 bases). This CDR3 has 13 residues. Per the germline V gene, CDR1 is MGHDK and CDR2 is SYGVNS. V was cut by 1 base and J by 9 bases, with 12 bases left in between. CDR3: CASSEWGRASYTF. In nucleotides, the CDR3 is TGTGCCAGCAGTGAATGGGGGCGGGCCAGCTACACCTTC.

In this sample, this clone turned up a few times. The J gene is TRBJ1-4, the V gene TRBV28; D is unresolved. This CDR3 has 13 residues. Germline loops: CDR1 MDHEN, CDR2 SYDVKM. The ends were cut back, 5 bases at V and 8 bases at J, with 12 bases in the middle. CDR3 residues: CASSRTFSEKLFF. The CDR3 coding sequence is TGTGCCAGCAGTCGAACGTTCAGCGAAAAACTGTTTTTT.

There are a few counts of this clone. The rearrangement links TRBV29-1 to TRBJ1-1; 8 bases line up with TRBD1. Germline V gives CDR1 SQVTM, CDR2 ANQGSEA. V lost 7 bases and J lost 8; bases outside the gene matches: 6. The CDR3 has 11 amino acids. The CDR3: CSAYDRGEAFF. CDR3 sequence (DNA): TGCAGCGCATATGACAGGGGAGAAGCTTTCTTT.

This clone has only a few counts. The V and J genes are TRBV11-2 and TRBJ1-2; D is uncertain. The CDR3 sequence is 14 residues long. CDR1 and CDR2 from the germline V gene are SGHAT and FQNNGV. The V end was cut by 5 bases, the J end by 8 bases, with 18 bases between. CDR3 sequence: CASSTTSFLWGYTF. CDR3 nucleotide sequence: TGTGCCAGCAGCACCACTTCCTTCCTCTGGGGCTACACCTTC.

The chain joins TRBV28 to TRBJ2-3; D could derive from TRBD1 or TRBD2 (6 bases each). Trimming took 7 bases from V and 6 from J, leaving 17 bases between them. The CDR3 has 14 residues. Germline V gene lookup returns CDR1 MDHEN and CDR2 SYDVKM. Here the CDR3 DNA reads TGTGCCAGCAATCGGGGGCGGGGAGTGGATACGCAGTATTTT. Encoded protein: CASNRGRGVDTQYF.

The chain recombines TRBV7-9 with TRBJ2-5, with a possible D match to TRBD1 (6 bases). This CDR3 contains 16 residues. Trimming removed 0 bases from V and 4 bases from J, with 15 bases in between. CDR1 is SEHNR, CDR2 FQNEAQ, per germline (reference sequence). For the CDR3, the DNA is TGTGCCAGCAGCTTAGCGATCGTGGGGGCCCGAGAGACCCAGTACTTC. Protein sequence: CASSLAIVGARETQYF.

V usage is TRBV4-1 and J usage is TRBJ2-7, with TRBD1 matching over 10 bases. The CDR3 runs to 15 residues. J gave up 4 bases and V 3 bases, and 6 bases lay outside the gene matches. The germline CDR1 and CDR2 sequences are MGHRA and YSYEKL. The CDR3 DNA follows: TGCGCCAGCAGCCATGGACAGGGGGAGGGTTACGAGCAGTACTTC. It specifies CASSHGQGEGYEQYF.

This clone was seen more than once but under ten times. Other DNA sequences in the sample encode the same CDR3. This chain connects TRBV2 to TRBJ1-5; unclear D gene. Trimming took 2 bases from V and 4 from J, leaving 6 bases between them. Germline-derived CDR1 and CDR2 are SNHLY and FYNNEI. The CDR3 is 13 amino acids. This CDR3 is CASSELGNQPQHF. The CDR3 DNA reads as TGTGCCAGCAGTGAATTGGGTAATCAGCCCCAGCATTTT.

This clone was detected a few times. The gene calls are TRBV7-9 and TRBJ2-1, with D possibly matching TRBD2 (5 bases). CDR3 length: 13 residues. Trimming took off 2 bases at V and 9 bases at J, with 11 bases between the two ends. The germline gives CDR1 SEHNR, CDR2 FQNEAQ (reference sequence). CDR3 in amino acids: CASSLPTRGEQFF. CDR3 in DNA: TGTGCCAGCAGCTTACCCACACGGGGTGAGCAGTTCTTC.

This clone showed up just once. It may be a read error: a sequence one base away is much more abundant. Other nucleotide sequences from this sample produce the same CDR3. The chain combines TRBV11-2 with TRBJ2-7; 7 nucleotides agree with TRBD2. This CDR3 comprises 14 residues. Germline V gives CDR1 SGHAT, CDR2 FQNNGV. Trimming took 5 bases from V and 1 from J; bases not matched to a gene: 5. CDR3 in amino acids: CASSIQRDSYEQYF. CDR3 nucleotides: TGTGCCAGCAGCATCCAGCGGGATTCCTACGAGCAGTACTTC. Looking up the rest from reference TRBV11-2 and TRBJ2-7 gives the full variable domain: EAGVAQSPRYKIIEKRQSVAFWCNPISGHATLYWYQQILGQGPKLLIQFQNNGVVDDSQLPKDRFSAERLKGVDSTLKIQPAKLEDSAVYLCASSIQRDSYEQYFGPGTRLTVT.

The count of this clone is one. V usage is TRBV27 and J usage is TRBJ2-1, with TRBD2 matching over 10 bases. V shed 8 bases and J 2 bases; nucleotides not matched to a gene: 6. Per the germline V gene, CDR1 is MNHEY and CDR2 is SMNVEV (reference sequence). CDR3 length equals 15 residues. The CDR3 region is CASGAAGGTYNEQFF. Written as DNA, the CDR3 is TGTGCCAGCGGAGCAGCGGGAGGGACCTACAATGAGCAGTTCTTC.

V and J are TRBV6-1 and TRBJ1-2, with D tentatively TRBD1 (5 bases). Trimming took off 6 bases at V and 2 bases at J, with 10 bases between the two ends. Germline-derived CDR1 and CDR2 are MNHNS and SASEGT. The CDR3 is 13 residues long. CDR3 protein: CASRISGNYGYTF. The CDR3 nucleotides read TGTGCCAGCAGAATATCAGGGAACTATGGCTACACCTTC.

This clone was found once. The V and J genes are TRBV18 and TRBJ1-5; D is unclear. The germline V gene has CDR1 KGHSH and CDR2 LQKENI. With 4 bases removed from V and 3 bases from J, the gap between germline ends came to 22 bases. This CDR3 contains 18 residues. The CDR3, as DNA: TGTGCCAGCTCACTGACACACACGTCTACGGGAGTCAATCAGCCCCAGCATTTT. Protein: CASSLTHTSTGVNQPQHF.

The chain carries TRBV14 and TRBJ2-1, with TRBD1 matching over 8 bases. The V gene end was trimmed by 2 bases and the J gene end by 4 bases; junction bases not matched to a gene: 4. CDR3 size: 15 residues. Germline V lookup: CDR1 SGHDN, CDR2 FVKESK. The CDR3 protein is CASSQRTGQYNEQFF. CDR3 coding DNA: TGTGCCAGCAGCCAACGGACAGGGCAGTACAATGAGCAGTTCTTC.

This clone has a single count. The V gene is TRBV5-1, the J gene TRBJ2-2; TRBD2 aligns across 12 bases. The V gene end was trimmed by 6 bases and the J gene end by 4 bases; junction bases not matched to a gene: 4. From germline, CDR1 is SGHRS and CDR2 YFSETQ. The CDR3 spans 15 residues. CDR3 coding DNA: TGCGCCAGCATGAGGACTAGCGGGACCACCGGGGAGCTGTTTTTT. This translates into CASMRTSGTTGELFF.

The chain carries TRBV5-4 and TRBJ2-7, with TRBD1 as a possible D gene (6 bases). The CDR3 length is 13 residues. Germline V gene data show CDR1 as SGHNT and CDR2 as YYREEE (reference sequence). V was cut by 3 bases and J by 3 bases, with 10 bases left in between. In DNA, the CDR3 is TGTGCCAGCAGCTCGGACAGTAGCTACGAGCAGTACTTC. As protein: CASSSDSSYEQYF.

V is TRBV28 and J is TRBJ2-3; possible D gene TRBD1, 6 bases. The germline gives CDR1 MDHEN, CDR2 SYDVKM. Trimming shortened V by 4 bases and J by 1 base, and 15 bases separated the two germline ends. This CDR3 contains 16 residues. In DNA, the CDR3 is TGTGCCAGCAGTTCTAACCAGGGGAGTGGCACAGATACGCAGTATTTT. Translation: CASSSNQGSGTDTQYF.

The CDR3 region is CASSRSSYGYTF. The CDR3, as DNA: TGTGCCAGCAGTCGCTCGTCCTATGGCTACACCTTC. The rearrangement links TRBV6-6 to TRBJ1-2; no reliable D call. The CDR3 has 12 amino acids. The germline gives CDR1 MNHNY, CDR2 SVGAGI (reference sequence). Trimming removed 5 bases at V and 4 bases at J, with 8 bases between.